This T cell receptor beta chain came from a study of immune evolution from preneoplasia to lung adenocarcinoma. Study at large: HLA loss of heterozygosity: about 7% AIS, more than 14% MIA, roughly 30% ADC, none AAH. Study-level results: Clonality was highest in normal lung, lower in later-stage lesions apparently. Normal lung had the highest top T cell clone frequencies.

Only in-frame clones appear in the TCRdb table, and some are missing; sequencing was by immunoSEQ multiplex PCR. The data contain about 6,500 clones, 75% to 90% of them singletons. The CDR3 is 16 residues long. V lost 4 bases, J lost 3 bases, and 19 bases lay in between. The V gene's germline CDR1 is LNHDA and CDR2 SQIVND (reference sequence). To note about this clone: The antigen is not known.

Specimen: FFPE invasive lung adenocarcinoma tissue. The clonotype originates from a person between 55 and 69 years old with lung adenocarcinoma. This chain joins TRBV19 and TRBJ2-7; D tentatively fits TRBD1 or TRBD2 (6 bases each). The CDR3 is CASSTKGRDNLYEQYF. For the CDR3, the DNA is TGTGCCAGTAGTACTAAGGGGCGGGACAATCTCTACGAGCAGTACTTC.